Listed here are 17 T cell receptor beta chains from one sample, sequenced in a study of human T cells and chemical hapten exposure. The time point denotes: patch test 1, 2 weeks after DPC sensitization. Indicated treatment: therapeutic diphenylcyclopropenone sensitization with weekly scalp DPC. TCRdb processed the RACE reads anew with MiXCR; each CDR3 protein has one entry. The sample holds 90,000 to 120,000 distinct CDR3 sequences; 8% to 13% are singletons and the top ten take roughly 3.5%. The starting material was whole blood, obtained in connection with sensitization to the hapten diphenylcyclopropenone (DPC). All receptors derive from a middle-aged woman with alopecia areata. Some clones in this sample may be carry-over from other donors' samples.

The rearrangement uses TRBV28 and TRBJ2-2; perhaps TRBD1 as D (6 bases). V lost 7 bases and J 16 bases, leaving 31 bases between the germline ends. The CDR3 runs 16 residues. Germline CDR1 MDHEN, CDR2 SYDVKM. The CDR3 sequence: CASTTNRDKGIGVAFF. In nucleotides, the CDR3 is TGTGCCAGCACTACCAACCGGGACAAGGGTATAGGGGTTGCGTTTTTT.

V and J are TRBV18 and TRBJ2-1; 9 bases line up with TRBD1. This CDR3 comprises 15 residues. The germline V gene has CDR1 KGHSH and CDR2 LQKENI. J was trimmed by 9 bases and V by 0 bases; bases with no gene match: 6. The CDR3 bases are TGTGCCAGCTCACCACCGGGACAGGGCGGCGGTGAGCAGTTCTTC. Its protein is CASSPPGQGGGEQFF.

This clonotype was recorded many times. The chain has TRBV4-2 and TRBJ1-5; 7 bases map to TRBD1. CDR1 LGHNA and CDR2 YNFKEQ come from the germline V gene. Germline trimming cut 4 bases from V and 3 bases from J; bases unmatched to any gene: 9. The CDR3 totals 16 residues. This CDR3 is CASSLYMGQSNQPQHF. CDR3 sequence (DNA): TGTGCCAGCAGCCTTTACATGGGACAGTCCAATCAGCCCCAGCATTTT.

J is TRBJ1-6 and V is TRBV4-3; TRBD1 is a possible D gene (5 bases). The CDR3 runs 16 residues. Germline V lookup: CDR1 LGHNA, CDR2 YSLEER. Trimming pared 2 bases from V and 5 bases from J, leaving 13 bases between. The CDR3 nucleotides are TGCGCCAGCAGCCAATCGGGTCCGGGGGATAATTCACCCCTCCACTTT. This translates into CASSQSGPGDNSPLHF.

This clonotype was recorded a few times. CDR3 residues: CASSPTGRLAKNIQYF. CDR3 DNA: TGTGCCAGCAGTCCAACGGGACGGCTAGCCAAAAACATTCAGTACTTC. The rearrangement uses TRBV28 and TRBJ2-4, with D possibly being TRBD1 or TRBD2 (5 bases each). The length of the CDR3 is 16 residues. With 5 bases removed from V and 0 bases from J, the gap between germline ends came to 14 bases. Germline CDR1 MDHEN, CDR2 SYDVKM.

The genes are TRBV29-1 and TRBJ2-7, with D possibly matching TRBD1 (5 bases). The germline gives CDR1 SQVTM, CDR2 ANQGSEA. V dropped 5 bases and J dropped 1 base, with 6 bases sitting between them. This CDR3 has 11 residues. Here the CDR3 DNA reads TGCAGCGTTAAGGGGTCCTACGAGCAGTACTTC. Translated, it gives CSVKGSYEQYF.

This clonotype was detected many times. The gene calls are TRBV6-2 or TRBV6-3 and TRBJ2-6; D remains ambiguous. Looked up from germline, CDR1 is MNHEY and CDR2 is SVGEGT. The CDR3 has 15 amino acids. The germline V and J ends were trimmed by 8 bases and 0 bases, with 11 bases remaining between them. CDR3 sequence: CASSIRSSGANVLTF. For the CDR3, the DNA is TGTGCCAGCTCAATCCGGAGCTCTGGGGCCAACGTCCTGACTTTC.

This clonotype was recorded at least ten times. The V and J genes are TRBV6-6 and TRBJ2-7; 8 bases match TRBD1. The length of the CDR3 is 15 residues. Germline V gene data show CDR1 as MNHNY and CDR2 as SVGAGI (reference sequence). V dropped 6 bases and J dropped 1; count of bases not matched to a gene: 8. The CDR3: CASRPTGGESYEQYF. The CDR3 region has the DNA TGTGCCAGCAGGCCCACAGGGGGTGAATCCTACGAGCAGTACTTC.

V gene TRBV20-1 combines with J gene TRBJ1-2; D ambiguous. The CDR3 sequence is 13 residues long. With 2 bases removed from V and 1 base from J, the gap between germline ends came to 8 bases. CDR1 is DFQATT and CDR2 is SNEGSKA in the germline V gene (reference sequence). CDR3 coding DNA: TGCAGTGCTAGAACCACAGTTAACTATGGCTACACCTTC. It yields the protein CSARTTVNYGYTF.

The sample holds many counts of this clonotype. The CDR3 nucleotides are TGTGCCTGGAGTGTTAAATTGCCAGAGCCCAGCCAAGAGACCCAGTACTTC. Its protein is CAWSVKLPEPSQETQYF. The chain links TRBV30 to TRBJ2-5; D unclear. Germline loops: CDR1 GTSNPN, CDR2 SVGIG (reference sequence). The V gene lost 0 bases and the J gene lost 1 base, with 18 bases spanning the gap. This CDR3 is 17 amino acids long. Looking up the rest from reference TRBV30 and TRBJ2-5 gives the full variable domain: SQTIHQWPATLVQPVGSPLSLECTVEGTSNPNLYWYRQAAGRGLQLLFYSVGIGQISSEVPQNLSASRPQDRQFILSSKKLLLSDSGFYLCAWSVKLPEPSQETQYFGPGTRLLVL.

The CDR3, as DNA: TGTGCCACCTTAAGCGGTTCCTACAATGAGCAGTTCTTC. Its protein is CATLSGSYNEQFF. The genes are TRBV28 and TRBJ2-1; D possibly corresponds to TRBD2 (5 bases). This CDR3 has 13 amino acids. In germline, CDR1 is MDHEN, CDR2 SYDVKM. The germline V and J ends were trimmed by 10 bases and 1 base, with 11 bases remaining between them. The full variable domain, in which reference TRBV28 and TRBJ2-1 provide the parts outside the CDR3, is DVKVTQSSRYLVKRTGEKVFLECVQDMDHENMFWYRQDPGLGLRLIYFSYDVKMKEKGDIPEGYSVSREKKERFSLILESASTNQTSMYLCATLSGSYNEQFFGPGTRLTVL.

CDR3 region: CASNSGGPYNEQFF. The CDR3 DNA reads TGTGCCAGTAATTCGGGGGGACCCTACAATGAGCAGTTCTTC. The V and J genes are TRBV19 and TRBJ2-1, with 7 bases lining up with TRBD2. Germline assignment: CDR1 LNHDA and CDR2 SQIVND (reference sequence). There are 14 residues in the CDR3. Unmatched junction bases numbered 5, after V lost 7 bases and J lost 2 bases.

This clonotype turned up a few times. The J gene is TRBJ2-3, the V gene TRBV20-1, with 7 bases that match TRBD1. Germline V lookup: CDR1 DFQATT, CDR2 SNEGSKA (reference sequence). J was trimmed by 10 bases and V by 0 bases; bases with no gene match: 4. The CDR3 spans 12 residues. CDR3 bases: TGCAGTGCTAGAGATCAGGGACAGCCGCAGTATTTT. It codes for CSARDQGQPQYF.

This clonotype was seen repeatedly, ten times or more. The chain carries TRBV6-5 and TRBJ2-7; possibly TRBD1 for D (5 bases). The CDR3 loop spans 12 amino acids. V dropped 5 bases and J dropped 4 bases, with 9 bases sitting between them. The germline gives CDR1 MNHEY, CDR2 SVGAGI. The CDR3 protein is CASSAGIYEQYF. Written as DNA, the CDR3 is TGTGCCAGCAGTGCAGGGATTTACGAGCAGTACTTC.

Only one count was recorded for this clonotype. It is likely a read error, because the conserved phenylalanine at the end of the CDR3 is missing. This rearrangement joins TRBV7-2 to TRBJ1-3; D gene uncertain. The CDR3 extends over 15 amino acids. CDR1 is SGHTA, CDR2 FQGNSA, per germline. V lost 3 bases and J lost 0, with 9 bases in between. The CDR3 coding sequence is TGTGCCAGCAGCTTCGACGTAAGCTCTGGAAACACCATATATTCT. This codes for CASSFDVSSGNTIYS.

This clonotype was found a few times. The CDR3 region has the DNA TGTGCCAGCAGCTTACTCAGGCCCAATACTGCCACTGAGACCCAGTACTTC. It codes for CASSLLRPNTATETQYF. V usage is TRBV7-9 and J usage is TRBJ2-5; no reliable D call. CDR1 is SEHNR, CDR2 FQNEAQ, per germline (reference sequence). The CDR3 loop spans 17 amino acids. V lost 2 bases to trimming and J lost 5 bases, with 21 bases between them.

This clonotype was seen ten or more times. V usage is TRBV7-9 and J usage is TRBJ1-3; unclear D gene. This CDR3 spans 19 amino acids. Trimming removed 3 bases from V and 0 bases from J, with 21 bases in between. The germline V gene has CDR1 SEHNR and CDR2 FQNEAQ (reference sequence). CDR3 residues: CASSFSGVGGRLSGNTIYF. The CDR3 region has the DNA TGTGCCAGCAGCTTTAGCGGGGTTGGCGGCCGGCTCTCTGGAAACACCATATATTTT.